One T cell receptor beta chain is described in this entry. What it binds is unknown. This record comes from a study of molecular identifiers for immune sequencing clone quantification. Previously described methods and listed TCR primers were employed for the bulk TCR libraries. MiXCR was run by TCRdb on the PCR reads, yielding one entry per CDR3 protein. Of more than 450,000 distinct CDR3 sequences in the sample, 25% were seen once. Based on a CD8+CD4-CCR7+CD45RA+ profile, naive CD8 T cells were sorted. This CDR3 contains 14 residues. CDR1 and CDR2 from the germline V gene are KGHSH and LQKENI. The V gene lost 4 bases and the J gene lost 5 bases, with 13 bases spanning the gap. General study results and limits: Identical TCR molecules sharing a barcode could underestimate highly expanded clone sizes. Clones carrying above 20 RNA copies accounted for over 98% of effector molecules, under 1% in naive cells.

The rearrangement joins TRBV18 to TRBJ2-3, with D possibly TRBD1 on 6 matching bases. This sequence originates from a human donor in good health. Some libraries in this study had Jurkat cell RNA spiked in. The sequenced sample consisted of naive CD8+ T cells from blood, with Jurkat cell RNA spiked in. The subset was: FACS-sorted CD8+CD4-CCR7+CD45RA+ naive T cells. In nucleotides, the CDR3 is TGTGCCAGCTCACTCGACTGGGGGCTAGATACGCAGTATTTT. It encodes CASSLDWGLDTQYF.